This entry lists 3 T cell receptor beta chains sequenced from one sample in a study of blood T cell repertoires in COVID-19. Data came from immunoSEQ multiplex PCR; TCRdb stores just in-frame clones and leaves some out. Here the sample spans over 110,000 clones, less than 90% being singletons. Material: PBMCs or T cells enriched from blood (not recorded which). These TCRs come from a man aged 35 to 55 with acute COVID-19.

The CDR3 spells CASSQDTRVYGYTF. The CDR3 coding sequence is TGTGCCAGCAGCCAAGATACCAGGGTCTATGGCTACACCTTC. This chain connects TRBV14 to TRBJ1-2, with D tentatively TRBD1 (5 bases). Germline values: CDR1 SGHDN, CDR2 FVKESK. V was clipped by 0 bases and J by 4 bases, with 9 bases between them. This CDR3 is built from 14 residues.

V is TRBV5-1 and J is TRBJ2-7; 7 bases match TRBD1. This CDR3 has 14 residues. Germline CDR1 is SGHRS and CDR2 is YFSETQ. Trimming removed 4 bases from V and 7 bases from J; junction bases left unmatched: 11. CDR3 in DNA: TGCGCCAGCAGCGCCGACAGGGCCCTCGGGGAGCAGTACTTC. Translating it yields CASSADRALGEQYF.

The J gene is TRBJ2-7, the V gene TRBV6-5, with 7 bases fitting TRBD1. CDR1 is MNHEY and CDR2 is SVGAGI in the germline V gene. The CDR3 runs 14 residues. V lost 1 base, J lost 2 bases, and 2 bases stayed unmatched. This chain's CDR3 is CASSYLTGTYEQYF. The CDR3 nucleotides read TGTGCCAGCAGTTACTTGACAGGGACCTACGAGCAGTACTTC.